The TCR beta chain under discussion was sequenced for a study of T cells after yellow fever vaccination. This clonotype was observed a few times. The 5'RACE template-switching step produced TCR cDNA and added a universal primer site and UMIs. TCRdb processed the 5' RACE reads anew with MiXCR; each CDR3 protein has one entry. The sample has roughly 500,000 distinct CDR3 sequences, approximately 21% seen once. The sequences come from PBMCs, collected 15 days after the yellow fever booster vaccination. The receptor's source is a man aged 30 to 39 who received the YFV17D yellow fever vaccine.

This CDR3 reads CASTYRGYEQYF. The CDR3 DNA reads TGTGCCAGCACCTACAGAGGATACGAGCAGTACTTC. The V gene is TRBV28, the J gene TRBJ2-7; no definite D call. Trimming removed 7 bases from V and 4 bases from J, with 11 bases in between. Germline V gene sequence: CDR1 MDHEN, CDR2 SYDVKM. This CDR3 has 12 amino acids.